This TCR beta chain was documented in a study of blood T cells in healthy people across ages. With a J-beta primer mix and a sample-barcoded 5' primer, a second PCR ran roughly 7 to 11 cycles. TCRdb processed the 5' RACE reads anew with MiXCR; each CDR3 protein has one entry. The data hold 1,100,000 or so distinct CDR3 sequences, with under 45% observed a single time. This clonotype was observed a few times. V lost 5 bases and J 4 bases, leaving 17 bases between the germline ends. The CDR3 runs to 15 residues. CDR1 and CDR2 from the germline V gene are SQVTM and ANQGSEA. The sequencing sample was made of blood. The receptor was derived from a woman aged 55-69 years in good health. The chain uses TRBV29-1 and TRBJ2-2; tentatively, D is TRBD2 (6 bases). This CDR3 is CSVLGPKAGTGELFF. CDR3 bases: TGCAGCGTTCTAGGACCAAAAGCGGGCACCGGGGAGCTGTTTTTT.